A single sample gave rise to the 18 T cell receptor beta chains below, sequenced in a study of patients and donors after allogeneic stem cell transplantation. TCRdb called the RT-PCR reads again in MiXCR, with one record for every CDR3 protein. Of 9,000 to 10,000 distinct CDR3 sequences in the sample, over 5.5% were seen once. Sequencing was carried out using blood, either unsorted or a sorted T cell fraction (not recorded which). The receptor source for this set is a human donor who was either an allogeneic HSCT recipient or a stem cell or donor lymphocyte infusion donor (not recorded which). It is not recorded whose cells these are; they may come from a transplant donor.

This clonotype has only a few counts. This rearrangement joins TRBV4-3 to TRBJ2-1, with D possibly being TRBD1 (6 bases). CDR1 LGHNA and CDR2 YSLEER come from the germline V gene. The CDR3 contains 13 residues. V lost 0 bases, J lost 6 bases, and 6 bases lay in between. The CDR3 spells CASSQEGGNEQFF. The CDR3 DNA follows: TGCGCCAGCAGCCAAGAAGGGGGCAATGAGCAGTTCTTC.

By sample share, this clonotype is medium-sized. This chain links TRBV29-1 with TRBJ1-5; D remains ambiguous. The V end was cut by 7 bases, the J end by 4 bases, with 14 bases between. The CDR3 spans 13 residues. Germline V lookup: CDR1 SQVTM, CDR2 ANQGSEA. CDR3 sequence reads: CSALGPNNQPQHF. DNA for the CDR3: TGCAGCGCGTTAGGACCGAATAATCAGCCCCAGCATTTT.

This clonotype is classed as medium-sized. CDR3 coding DNA: TGTGCCGCCAGCCTAAATGGCAATGAGCAGTTCTTC. Its translation: CAASLNGNEQFF. The chain joins TRBV7-2 to TRBJ2-1; no reliable D call. Germline V gives CDR1 SGHTA, CDR2 FQGNSA. The CDR3 runs to 12 residues. The V end lost 11 bases, the J end lost 6 bases, and 14 bases lay between the germline ends.

This clonotype was picked up many times. This chain connects TRBV5-4 to TRBJ2-1; 9 nucleotides line up with TRBD2. CDR1 SGHNT and CDR2 YYREEE come from the germline V gene (reference sequence). There are 15 residues in the CDR3. With V trimmed by 0 bases and J by 3 bases, 1 base remained unmatched. The CDR3 nucleotides read TGTGCCAGCAGCTTGGATAGCGGGAGCTACAATGAGCAGTTCTTC. The encoded protein is CASSLDSGSYNEQFF.

This clonotype has just a few counts. J is TRBJ2-2 and V is TRBV20-1; TRBD1 agrees at 10 bases. Trimming took 3 bases from V and 5 from J; bases not matched to a gene: 9. The CDR3 runs 16 residues. The germline V gene has CDR1 DFQATT and CDR2 SNEGSKA (reference sequence). CDR3: CSARPTRTGGTGELFF. The CDR3 DNA sequence: TGCAGTGCTAGGCCTACCCGGACAGGGGGGACCGGGGAGCTGTTTTTT.

The V and J genes are TRBV6-4 and TRBJ2-2; the D gene is possibly TRBD2 (6 bases). The CDR3 totals 16 residues. Per germline, CDR1 MRHNA and CDR2 SNTAGT. V dropped 6 bases and J dropped 6 bases, with 20 bases sitting between them. The CDR3 loop reads CASSLTFGLTPGELFF. The CDR3 coding sequence is TGTGCCAGCAGCCTCACTTTCGGACTAACGCCCGGGGAGCTGTTTTTT.

This clonotype appeared many times. The chain carries TRBV3-1 and TRBJ1-3; D gene unclear. Looked up from germline, CDR1 is LGHDT and CDR2 is YNNKEL (reference sequence). This CDR3 region has 15 residues. V was shortened by 5 bases and J by 3 bases, with 14 bases between the two germline ends. CDR3 region: CASSKSGVDGNTIYF. Here the CDR3 DNA reads TGTGCCAGCAGCAAATCCGGTGTGGATGGAAACACCATATATTTT.

This clonotype was found many times. The chain carries TRBV20-1 and TRBJ2-3; 10 bases match TRBD2. The CDR3 covers 15 residues. J gave up 3 bases and V 1 base, and 4 bases lay outside the gene matches. Germline-derived CDR1 and CDR2 are DFQATT and SNEGSKA (reference sequence). CDR3 bases: TGCAGTGCTAGAGGGCTAGCGGGAGTAACAGATACGCAGTATTTT. Translation: CSARGLAGVTDTQYF.

This clonotype has ten or more counts. This sequence joins TRBV4-1 and TRBJ2-5; possibly TRBD1 or TRBD2 for D (5 bases each). The CDR3 totals 14 residues. The V and J ends lost 2 bases and 1 base respectively, with 8 bases between them. Per germline, CDR1 MGHRA and CDR2 YSYEKL. The CDR3 sequence is CASSQRDGQETQYF. CDR3 sequence (DNA): TGCGCCAGCAGCCAACGGGACGGCCAAGAGACCCAGTACTTC.

The chain uses TRBV7-2 and TRBJ1-5, with no clear D. This CDR3 is built from 14 residues. In germline, CDR1 is SGHTA, CDR2 FQGNSA. Between the trimmed V and J ends, which lost 3 bases and 4 bases, there was a span of 10 bases. CDR3 DNA: TGTGCCAGCAGCTTGAATCTAGGAAATCAGCCCCAGCATTTT. Amino acids: CASSLNLGNQPQHF.

This clonotype was seen at least ten times. This chain connects TRBV11-2 to TRBJ1-4, with 7 nucleotides matching TRBD1. Per the germline V gene, CDR1 is SGHAT and CDR2 is FQNNGV. The V segment lost 5 bases and the J segment 4 bases; nucleotides outside the gene matches: 10. The CDR3 has 16 residues. The CDR3 DNA sequence: TGTGCCAGCAGCACCCGTCGGTCAGGGGGTAATGAAAAACTGTTTTTT. Amino acids: CASSTRRSGGNEKLFF.

This clonotype was observed many times. The chain uses TRBV12-3 or TRBV12-4 and TRBJ1-1; tentatively, D is TRBD1 (6 bases). V lost 5 bases to trimming and J lost 6 bases, with 16 bases between them. The CDR3 totals 14 residues. The CDR3 loop reads CASSKQGFMAEAFF. The CDR3 coding sequence is TGTGCCAGCAGTAAGCAGGGGTTCATGGCTGAAGCTTTCTTT.

This clonotype appeared a few times. The rearrangement joins TRBV12-3 or TRBV12-4 to TRBJ2-3, with unresolved D. The CDR3 runs 16 residues. Trimming took off 4 bases at V and 1 base at J, with 15 bases between the two ends. The DNA for the CDR3 is TGTGCCAGCAGTTACCGGACCGGATCAGGCACAGATACGCAGTATTTT. Translating it yields CASSYRTGSGTDTQYF.

This clonotype is medium-sized. V usage is TRBV3-1 and J usage is TRBJ2-2, with D unresolved. CDR3 length: 13 residues. In germline, CDR1 is LGHDT, CDR2 YNNKEL (reference sequence). Trimming left V 4 bases short and J 3 bases short, with 6 bases between. CDR3 amino acids: CASSRSDTGELFF. Here the CDR3 DNA reads TGTGCCAGCAGCCGATCGGACACCGGGGAGCTGTTTTTT.

This clonotype has only a few counts. The J gene is TRBJ2-6, the V gene TRBV4-1; perhaps TRBD1 as D (5 bases). This CDR3 has 18 amino acids. Germline V gene sequence: CDR1 MGHRA, CDR2 YSYEKL. Trimming removed 4 bases from V and 1 base from J, with 17 bases in between. The CDR3 protein is CASSRPTGGDSGANVLTF. The CDR3 nucleotides are TGCGCCAGCAGCCGCCCAACAGGTGGGGATTCTGGGGCCAACGTCCTGACTTTC.

This clonotype was detected ten times or more. The chain links TRBV20-1 to TRBJ2-5, with 7 positions matching TRBD1. V gave up 6 bases and J gave up 2 bases; unmatched junction bases: 3. CDR1 is DFQATT, CDR2 SNEGSKA, per germline (reference sequence). The CDR3 loop spans 12 amino acids. CDR3 protein: CSARTGQETQYF. The CDR3 bases are TGCAGTGCAAGGACAGGACAAGAGACCCAGTACTTC.

This clonotype was seen repeatedly, ten times or more. The gene calls are TRBV20-1 and TRBJ2-3, with TRBD2 as a possible D gene (6 bases). Germline CDR1 reads DFQATT; CDR2 reads SNEGSKA (reference sequence). The V gene lost 0 bases and the J gene lost 4 bases, with 14 bases spanning the gap. The CDR3 is made up of 15 amino acids. The CDR3 DNA reads TGCAGTGCTAGAGATCTGGGGGGAGCCCCAGATACGCAGTATTTT. Protein: CSARDLGGAPDTQYF.

The chain employs TRBV5-4 and TRBJ1-1, with 7 bases fitting TRBD1. The germline gives CDR1 SGHNT, CDR2 YYREEE (reference sequence). After removal of 4 bases from V and 1 base from J, the junction contained 4 bases not matched to a gene. CDR3 size: 14 residues. CDR3 residues: CASSTQGGNTEAFF. Here the CDR3 DNA reads TGTGCCAGCAGCACGCAGGGGGGGAACACTGAAGCTTTCTTT.